The 24 T cell receptor beta chains listed next were all sequenced from one sample in a study of early T cells in non-severe SARS-CoV-2 infection. TCRdb called the 5' RACE reads again in MiXCR, with one record for every CDR3 protein. In the table there are over 50,000 distinct CDR3 sequences, around 13% of which are singletons. Input material: whole blood. The receptors were gathered from an adult who was a healthcare worker with PCR-confirmed SARS-CoV-2 infection or an uninfected control (not recorded which).

This clonotype appeared many times. The chain recombines TRBV12-3 or TRBV12-4 with TRBJ2-7, with D maybe TRBD1 (6 bases). This CDR3 spans 17 amino acids. V gave up 4 bases and J gave up 2 bases, with 21 bases separating them. CDR3 in DNA: TGTGCCAGCAGTTCCCAATCCGGGACACTCGTTGCCTACGAGCAGTACTTC. Translated: CASSSQSGTLVAYEQYF.

This clonotype appeared many times. The rearrangement joins TRBV7-9 to TRBJ2-7; 7 nucleotides match TRBD2. V lost 5 bases and J lost 6; bases outside the gene matches: 7. CDR1 and CDR2 from the germline V gene are SEHNR and FQNEAQ (reference sequence). The CDR3 has 13 amino acids. The CDR3 loop reads CASSPGLVGEQYF. In nucleotides, the CDR3 is TGTGCCAGCAGCCCCGGACTAGTAGGCGAGCAGTACTTC.

The sample holds a few counts of this clonotype. V is TRBV6-5 and J is TRBJ2-1; 8 nucleotides match TRBD1. Germline V gene lookup returns CDR1 MNHEY and CDR2 SVGAGI. The V segment lost 2 bases and the J segment 7 bases; nucleotides outside the gene matches: 4. The CDR3 has 14 residues. This chain's CDR3 is CASSYTGGGNEQFF. CDR3 nucleotides: TGTGCCAGCAGTTACACAGGGGGTGGGAATGAGCAGTTCTTC.

This clonotype came up many times. The chain links TRBV5-4 to TRBJ2-3; TRBD1 or TRBD2 may be the D gene (6 bases each). Germline V lookup: CDR1 SGHNT, CDR2 YYREEE (reference sequence). This CDR3 has 16 residues. The V end was cut by 5 bases, the J end by 3 bases, with 19 bases between. CDR3 protein: CASSRALGGRTDTQYF. In nucleotides, the CDR3 is TGTGCCAGCAGTCGGGCCTTGGGGGGCCGGACAGATACGCAGTATTTT.

The chain's CDR3 is CASPGTQYF. The CDR3 bases are TGTGCCAGCCCAGGGACCCAGTACTTC. This rearrangement joins TRBV7-9 to TRBJ2-5; D is unresolved. This CDR3 contains 9 residues. Trimming pared 8 bases from V and 7 bases from J, leaving 5 bases between. Germline V lookup: CDR1 SEHNR, CDR2 FQNEAQ (reference sequence).

Ten or more counts support this clonotype. The DNA of the CDR3 is TGTGCCAGCAGTTTATTGGGGACAGGGTCCGGGAAAAGCGAGCAGTACTTC. It codes for CASSLLGTGSGKSEQYF. The chain is built from TRBV28 and TRBJ2-7, with 9 bases aligning to TRBD1. V was pared by 1 base and J by 6 bases, with 13 bases of the junction left unmatched. Germline lookup yields CDR1 MDHEN and CDR2 SYDVKM. The CDR3 extends over 17 amino acids.

This clonotype has a count of ten or more. This rearrangement joins TRBV27 to TRBJ1-4; D is unclear. This CDR3 comprises 15 residues. Germline lookup yields CDR1 MNHEY and CDR2 SMNVEV (reference sequence). The V and J ends lost 2 bases and 5 bases respectively, with 12 bases between them. The CDR3 sequence: CASSLVSGLNEKLFF. DNA for the CDR3: TGTGCCAGCAGTTTAGTATCCGGTTTAAATGAAAAACTGTTTTTT.

This clonotype was recorded at least ten times. The chain joins TRBV12-3 or TRBV12-4 to TRBJ1-2, with TRBD1 identical over 7 bases. CDR3 length equals 13 residues. V lost 5 bases and J lost 8; bases outside the gene matches: 8. CDR3 DNA: TGTGCCAGCAGTCCGACGACAGGGATGGGCTACACCTTC. Translated: CASSPTTGMGYTF.

This clonotype occurred many times. The rearrangement joins TRBV27 to TRBJ1-1; no reliable D call. The ends were cut back, 8 bases at V and 11 bases at J, with 15 bases in the middle. The CDR3 is made up of 11 amino acids. Germline CDR1 reads MNHEY; CDR2 reads SMNVEV (reference sequence). The CDR3 region is CASQGKFEAFF. The CDR3 nucleotides read TGTGCCAGCCAAGGGAAATTCGAGGCTTTCTTT.

This clonotype was picked up many times. The CDR3 DNA is TGCGCCAGCAGTCGGGCCACGTCCTACGAGCAGTACTTC. Translating gives CASSRATSYEQYF. The chain joins TRBV10-1 to TRBJ2-7; no definite D call. The CDR3 has 13 amino acids. Germline V gives CDR1 WNHNN, CDR2 SYGVQD (reference sequence). Between the trimmed V and J ends, which lost 5 bases and 1 base, there was a span of 9 bases.

This clonotype was seen a handful of times. This chain joins TRBV20-1 and TRBJ2-3; D gene unclear. This CDR3 contains 15 residues. Germline V gene sequence: CDR1 DFQATT, CDR2 SNEGSKA (reference sequence). V lost 1 base to trimming and J lost 2 bases, with 13 bases between them. Here the CDR3 DNA reads TGCAGTGCTAGAGCGAGTCAGTTACACACAGATACGCAGTATTTT. It specifies CSARASQLHTDTQYF.

In its sample, this clonotype was seen many times. V usage is TRBV4-2 and J usage is TRBJ2-3; 8 bases are shared with TRBD2. Trimming took 0 bases from V and 3 from J; bases not matched to a gene: 5. The length of the CDR3 is 16 residues. CDR1 and CDR2 from the germline V gene are LGHNA and YNFKEQ. CDR3 DNA: TGTGCCAGCAGCCAAGATCGGGGACTAGGGACAGATACGCAGTATTTT. Encoded protein: CASSQDRGLGTDTQYF.

The chain uses TRBV12-3 or TRBV12-4 and TRBJ2-1; 9 bases fit TRBD2. The CDR3 is 15 residues long. Trimming removed 5 bases from V and 9 bases from J; junction bases left unmatched: 11. DNA of the CDR3: TGTGCCAGCAGTCTTGGAGCGGGAGGACGGGGTGAGCAGTTCTTC. As protein: CASSLGAGGRGEQFF.

This clonotype has a handful of counts. The V call is TRBV10-3, the J call TRBJ2-5; D unresolved. The length of the CDR3 is 13 residues. Germline CDR1 ENHRY, CDR2 SYGVKD. V lost 2 bases and J 2 bases, leaving 6 bases between the germline ends. The CDR3 bases are TGTGCCATCAGTGAGCGCGTACAAGAGACCCAGTACTTC. This gives the protein CAISERVQETQYF.

There are many counts of this clonotype. This chain joins TRBV29-1 and TRBJ1-6; 7 nucleotides align to TRBD1. CDR3 length: 13 amino acids. CDR1 and CDR2 from the germline V gene are SQVTM and ANQGSEA. Trimming removed 6 bases from V and 7 bases from J; junction bases left unmatched: 6. The chain's CDR3 is CSVRQGGNSPLHF. CDR3 nucleotide sequence: TGCAGCGTCCGACAGGGAGGGAATTCACCCCTCCACTTT.

This clonotype was counted many times. The chain has TRBV24-1 and TRBJ2-1, with TRBD2 matching 11 bases. Germline CDR1 reads KGHDR; CDR2 reads SFDVKD. The CDR3 has 15 amino acids. The J segment lost 7 bases and the V segment lost 3 bases, leaving 4 bases of the junction unmatched. CDR3 sequence (DNA): TGTGCCACCAGTGATCCTAGCGGGAGGAGTAATGAGCAGTTCTTC. It translates to CATSDPSGRSNEQFF.

This clonotype has only a few counts. The rearrangement links TRBV11-3 to TRBJ2-1; TRBD2 aligns across 9 bases. Unmatched junction bases numbered 24, after V lost 6 bases and J lost 9 bases. The CDR3 length is 19 residues. Germline CDR1 is SGHNT and CDR2 is YENEEA. The CDR3 region has the DNA TGTGCCAGCAGTGGGCGGCTGCGGGAGGGCCTGGGCGCTGGGGTTGAGCAGTTCTTC. This translates into CASSGRLREGLGAGVEQFF.

The gene calls are TRBV20-1 and TRBJ1-1, with D unclear. CDR1 is DFQATT, CDR2 SNEGSKA, per germline (reference sequence). The CDR3 has 14 amino acids. V lost 5 bases and J 0 bases, leaving 13 bases between the germline ends. CDR3 residues: CSAPLRKLNTEAFF. The CDR3 DNA sequence: TGCAGTGCTCCCTTAAGGAAGCTGAACACTGAAGCTTTCTTT.

At least ten counts were recorded for this clonotype. This rearrangement joins TRBV9 to TRBJ2-3; 7 bases fit TRBD2. CDR3 length: 16 amino acids. The V gene's germline CDR1 is SGDLS and CDR2 YYNGEE. V lost 0 bases to trimming and J lost 2 bases; unmatched junction nucleotides: 6. DNA for the CDR3: TGTGCCAGCAGCGTAGGGAGCGGGGCCTCCACAGATACGCAGTATTTT. Translating it yields CASSVGSGASTDTQYF.

The chain uses TRBV20-1 and TRBJ2-7; D ambiguous. The V gene lost 1 base and the J gene lost 1 base, with 8 bases spanning the gap. The CDR3 is made up of 13 amino acids. Germline V gene sequence: CDR1 DFQATT, CDR2 SNEGSKA (reference sequence). This CDR3 reads CSARGARSYEQYF. The CDR3 region has the DNA TGCAGTGCTAGAGGTGCCAGATCCTACGAGCAGTACTTC.

The chain has TRBV11-2 and TRBJ2-3; 9 nucleotides agree with TRBD2. Germline CDR1 reads SGHAT; CDR2 reads FQNNGV. The CDR3 extends over 16 amino acids. The ends lost 5 bases at V and 3 bases at J; junction bases unmatched: 9. Here the CDR3 DNA reads TGTGCCAGCAGCATTATAGCGGGGGTGGGAACAGATACGCAGTATTTT. Translation gives CASSIIAGVGTDTQYF. The whole variable domain, filled in from reference TRBV11-2 and TRBJ2-3, reads EAGVAQSPRYKIIEKRQSVAFWCNPISGHATLYWYQQILGQGPKLLIQFQNNGVVDDSQLPKDRFSAERLKGVDSTLKIQPAKLEDSAVYLCASSIIAGVGTDTQYFGPGTRLTVL.

This clonotype was picked up many times. The chain is built from TRBV12-3 or TRBV12-4 and TRBJ1-1; D might be TRBD1 (5 bases). V was pared by 1 base and J by 8 bases, with 8 bases between. The CDR3 contains 12 residues. The CDR3 loop reads CASSLGGYEAFF. CDR3 bases: TGTGCCAGCAGTTTAGGGGGGTACGAAGCTTTCTTT.

This chain connects TRBV5-1 to TRBJ2-5; a possible D gene is TRBD2 (6 bases). Looked up from germline, CDR1 is SGHRS and CDR2 is YFSETQ. The V end was cut by 2 bases, the J end by 5 bases, with 19 bases between. CDR3 length: 16 residues. The CDR3 protein is CASSFPGGGGGETQYF. The CDR3 bases are TGCGCCAGCAGCTTTCCCGGCGGTGGCGGAGGGGAGACCCAGTACTTC. Using reference TRBV5-1 and TRBJ2-5 for the parts outside the CDR3, the full variable domain is KAGVTQTPRYLIKTRGQQVTLSCSPISGHRSVSWYQQTPGQGLQFLFEYFSETQRNKGNFPGRFSGRQFSNSRSEMNVSTLELGDSALYLCASSFPGGGGGETQYFGPGTRLLVL.

This clonotype was observed a handful of times. The chain carries TRBV29-1 and TRBJ1-1; D is possibly TRBD1 (5 bases). CDR1 and CDR2 (germline): SQVTM, ANQGSEA. CDR3 length: 11 residues. Trimming removed 1 base from V and 11 bases from J, with 11 bases in between. CDR3 coding DNA: TGCAGCGTTGAAGCGTCCGGGGGGGCTTTCTTT. Its translation: CSVEASGGAFF.